The following is a T cell receptor (beta chain) sequence with its context. The data were taken from a study of blood T cell repertoires in COVID-19. Whole-study context: Samples representing acute and convalescent COVID-19 were sourced from the United States, Italy and Spain. Nucleic acid was either cDNA or gDNA, and it came from T cells, B-cell-depleted T cells, or PBMCs.

Germline trimming cut 1 base from V and 9 bases from J; bases unmatched to any gene: 6. The germline V gene encodes CDR1 LGHDT and CDR2 YNNKEL (reference sequence). The CDR3 has 15 residues. Measured with immunoSEQ multiplex PCR; TCRdb has only the in-frame clones, and not every one. The sample carries about 130,000 clones, 80% recorded once. The sequence came from a man aged 65-85 years with acute or convalescent COVID-19. The sequencing sample was made of peripheral blood. The rearrangement joins TRBV3-1 (or the pseudogene TRBV3-2) to TRBJ2-1; 10 bases align to TRBD1. CDR3 sequence reads: CASSQAPTGGSEQFF. The CDR3 DNA reads as TGTGCCAGCAGCCAAGCCCCGACAGGGGGCAGTGAGCAGTTCTTC.